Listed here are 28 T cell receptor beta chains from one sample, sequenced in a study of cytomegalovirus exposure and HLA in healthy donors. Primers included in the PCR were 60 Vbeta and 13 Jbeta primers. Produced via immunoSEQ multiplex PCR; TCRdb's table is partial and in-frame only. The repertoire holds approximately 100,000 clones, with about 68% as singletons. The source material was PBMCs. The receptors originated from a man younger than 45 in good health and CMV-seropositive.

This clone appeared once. In DNA, the CDR3 is TGCGCCAGCAGCGCTATAGGGGCAGATACGCAGTATTTT. It specifies CASSAIGADTQYF. This rearrangement joins TRBV5-1 to TRBJ2-3; weak D call: TRBD1 (5 bases). From germline, CDR1 is SGHRS and CDR2 YFSETQ. The CDR3 has 13 amino acids. Trimming took off 4 bases at V and 4 bases at J, with 10 bases between the two ends.

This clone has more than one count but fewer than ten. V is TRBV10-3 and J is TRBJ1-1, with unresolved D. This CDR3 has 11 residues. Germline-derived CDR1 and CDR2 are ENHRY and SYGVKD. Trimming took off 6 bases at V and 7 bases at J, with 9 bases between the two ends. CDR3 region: CAISSVDEAFF. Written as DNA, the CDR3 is TGTGCCATCAGCTCGGTAGATGAAGCTTTCTTT.

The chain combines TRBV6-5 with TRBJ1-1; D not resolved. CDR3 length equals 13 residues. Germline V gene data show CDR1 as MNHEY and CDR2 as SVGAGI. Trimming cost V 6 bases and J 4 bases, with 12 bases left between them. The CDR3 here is CASSFGLSTEAFF. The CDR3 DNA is TGTGCCAGCAGCTTCGGGTTGTCCACTGAAGCTTTCTTT.

CDR3 DNA sequence: TGTGCCAGCAGCAGAGATCGGAATTCACCCCTCCACTTT. As protein: CASSRDRNSPLHF. The V call is TRBV7-8, the J call TRBJ1-6; D is undetermined. The CDR3 has 13 residues. Germline V gives CDR1 SGHVS, CDR2 FQNEAQ. V was clipped by 5 bases and J by 7 bases, with 9 bases between them.

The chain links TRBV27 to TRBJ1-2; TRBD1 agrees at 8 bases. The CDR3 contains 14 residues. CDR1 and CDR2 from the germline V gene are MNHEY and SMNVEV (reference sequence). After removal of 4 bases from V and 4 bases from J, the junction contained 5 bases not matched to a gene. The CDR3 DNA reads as TGTGCCAGCAGTTCCCCAGGGGGCGGCTATGGCTACACCTTC. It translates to CASSSPGGGYGYTF.

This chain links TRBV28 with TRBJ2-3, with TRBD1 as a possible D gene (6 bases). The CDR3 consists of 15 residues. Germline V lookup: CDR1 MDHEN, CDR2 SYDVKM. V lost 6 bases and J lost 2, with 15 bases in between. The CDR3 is CASSGAGAFTDTQYF. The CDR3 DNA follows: TGTGCCAGCAGCGGAGCAGGGGCCTTCACAGATACGCAGTATTTT.

CDR3: CASSLLRQGGNTIYF. CDR3 nucleotide sequence: TGTGCCAGCAGCTTACTTAGGCAGGGAGGAAACACCATATATTTT. The J gene is TRBJ1-3, the V gene TRBV7-9; a weak D match, TRBD1 (5 bases). Trimming took off 2 bases at V and 4 bases at J, with 12 bases between the two ends. Germline V gene data show CDR1 as SEHNR and CDR2 as FQNEAQ (reference sequence). CDR3 length: 15 amino acids.

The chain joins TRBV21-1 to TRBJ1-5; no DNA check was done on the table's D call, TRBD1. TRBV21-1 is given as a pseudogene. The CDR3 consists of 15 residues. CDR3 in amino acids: CASSPHGRAGQPQHF. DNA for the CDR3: TGTGCCAGCAGCCCCCACGGCAGGGCCGGGCAGCCCCAGCATTTT.

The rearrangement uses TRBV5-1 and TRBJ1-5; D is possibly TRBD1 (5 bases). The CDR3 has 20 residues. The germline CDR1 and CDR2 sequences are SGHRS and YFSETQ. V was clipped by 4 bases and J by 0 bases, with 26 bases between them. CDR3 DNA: TGCGCCAGCAGCCCCCGAGGCGAGGGGAGGGGCCCGTATAGCAATCAGCCCCAGCATTTT. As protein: CASSPRGEGRGPYSNQPQHF. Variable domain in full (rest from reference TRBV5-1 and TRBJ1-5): KAGVTQTPRYLIKTRGQQVTLSCSPISGHRSVSWYQQTPGQGLQFLFEYFSETQRNKGNFPGRFSGRQFSNSRSEMNVSTLELGDSALYLCASSPRGEGRGPYSNQPQHFGDGTRLSIL.

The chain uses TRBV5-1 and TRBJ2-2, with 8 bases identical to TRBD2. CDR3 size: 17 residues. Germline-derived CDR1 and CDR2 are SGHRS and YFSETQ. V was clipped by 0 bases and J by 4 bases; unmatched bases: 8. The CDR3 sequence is CASSLAVGGVGTGELFF. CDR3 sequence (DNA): TGCGCCAGCAGCTTGGCCGTCGGGGGGGTCGGCACCGGGGAGCTGTTTTTT. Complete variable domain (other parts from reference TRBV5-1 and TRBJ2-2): KAGVTQTPRYLIKTRGQQVTLSCSPISGHRSVSWYQQTPGQGLQFLFEYFSETQRNKGNFPGRFSGRQFSNSRSEMNVSTLELGDSALYLCASSLAVGGVGTGELFFGEGSRLTVL.

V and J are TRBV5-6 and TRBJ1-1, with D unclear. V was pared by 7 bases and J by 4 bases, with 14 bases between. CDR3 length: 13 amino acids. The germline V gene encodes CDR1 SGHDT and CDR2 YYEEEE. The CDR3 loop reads CASQRGWSTEAFF. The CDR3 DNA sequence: TGTGCCAGCCAACGGGGATGGAGCACTGAAGCTTTCTTT.

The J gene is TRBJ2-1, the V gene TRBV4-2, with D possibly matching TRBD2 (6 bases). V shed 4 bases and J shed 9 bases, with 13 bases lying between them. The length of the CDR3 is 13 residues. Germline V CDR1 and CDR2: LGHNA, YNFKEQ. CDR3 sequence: CASSRGVAIEQFF. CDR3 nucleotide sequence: TGTGCCAGCAGCCGGGGGGTAGCTATTGAGCAGTTCTTC.

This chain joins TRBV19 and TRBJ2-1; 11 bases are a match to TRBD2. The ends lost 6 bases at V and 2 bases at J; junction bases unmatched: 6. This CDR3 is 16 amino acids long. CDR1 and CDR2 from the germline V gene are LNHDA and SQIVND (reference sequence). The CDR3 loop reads CASSLTSGVAYNEQFF. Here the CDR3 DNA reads TGTGCCAGTAGCTTGACTAGCGGGGTCGCCTACAATGAGCAGTTCTTC.

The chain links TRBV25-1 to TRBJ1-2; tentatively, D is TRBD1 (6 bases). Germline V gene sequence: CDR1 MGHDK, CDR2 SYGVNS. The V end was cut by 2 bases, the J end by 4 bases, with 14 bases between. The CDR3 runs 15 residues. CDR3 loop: CASSEGDRPTYGYTF. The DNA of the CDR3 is TGTGCCAGCAGTGAAGGCGACAGGCCGACCTATGGCTACACCTTC.

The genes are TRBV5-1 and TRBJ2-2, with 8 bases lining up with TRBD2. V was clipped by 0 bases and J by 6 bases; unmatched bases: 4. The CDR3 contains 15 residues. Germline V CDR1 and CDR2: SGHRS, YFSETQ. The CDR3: CASSLDSGRAGELFF. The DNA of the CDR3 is TGCGCCAGCAGCTTGGATTCCGGGAGGGCCGGGGAGCTGTTTTTT.

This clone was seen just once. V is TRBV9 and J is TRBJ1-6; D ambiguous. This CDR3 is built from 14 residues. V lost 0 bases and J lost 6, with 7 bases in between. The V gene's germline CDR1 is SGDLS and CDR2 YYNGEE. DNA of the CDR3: TGTGCCAGCAGCGTAGGAGGGTTTAATTCACCCCTCCACTTT. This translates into CASSVGGFNSPLHF.

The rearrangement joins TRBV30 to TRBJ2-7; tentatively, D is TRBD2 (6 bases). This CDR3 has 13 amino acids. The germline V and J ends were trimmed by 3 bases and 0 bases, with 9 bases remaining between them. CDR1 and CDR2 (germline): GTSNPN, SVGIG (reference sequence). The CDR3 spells CAWRRGSSYEQYF. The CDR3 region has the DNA TGTGCCTGGAGACGGGGGAGCTCCTACGAGCAGTACTTC. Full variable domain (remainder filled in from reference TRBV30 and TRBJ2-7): SQTIHQWPATLVQPVGSPLSLECTVEGTSNPNLYWYRQAAGRGLQLLFYSVGIGQISSEVPQNLSASRPQDRQFILSSKKLLLSDSGFYLCAWRRGSSYEQYFGPGTRLTVT.

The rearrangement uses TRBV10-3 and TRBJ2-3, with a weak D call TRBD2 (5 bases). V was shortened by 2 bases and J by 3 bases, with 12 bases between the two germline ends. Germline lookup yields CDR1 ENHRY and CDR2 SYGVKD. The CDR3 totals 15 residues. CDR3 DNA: TGTGCCATCAGTGAGCCAACTCGGGGTACAGATACGCAGTATTTT. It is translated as CAISEPTRGTDTQYF.

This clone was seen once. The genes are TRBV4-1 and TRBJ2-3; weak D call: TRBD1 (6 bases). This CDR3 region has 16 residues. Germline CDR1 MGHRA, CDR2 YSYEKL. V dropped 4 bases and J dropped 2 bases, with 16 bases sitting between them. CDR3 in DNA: TGCGCCAGCAGCCCCCTGGGGGCATTAATCACAGATACGCAGTATTTT. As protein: CASSPLGALITDTQYF.

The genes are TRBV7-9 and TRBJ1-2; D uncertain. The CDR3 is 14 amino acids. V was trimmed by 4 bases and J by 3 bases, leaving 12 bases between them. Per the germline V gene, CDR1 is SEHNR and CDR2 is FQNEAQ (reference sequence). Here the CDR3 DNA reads TGTGCCAGCAGCTCCACAAACAGACACTATGGCTACACCTTC. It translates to CASSSTNRHYGYTF.

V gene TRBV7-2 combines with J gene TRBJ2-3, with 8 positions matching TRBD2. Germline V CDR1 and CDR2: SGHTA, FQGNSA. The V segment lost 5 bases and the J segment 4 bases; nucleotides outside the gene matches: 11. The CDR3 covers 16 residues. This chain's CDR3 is CASSPLAGIASDTQYF. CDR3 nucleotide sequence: TGTGCCAGCAGCCCGTTAGCGGGGATAGCTTCAGATACGCAGTATTTT.

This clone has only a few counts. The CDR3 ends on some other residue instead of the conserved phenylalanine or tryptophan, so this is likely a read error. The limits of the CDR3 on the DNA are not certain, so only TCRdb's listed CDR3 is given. The CDR3 loop reads CASGGTSEIRSP. The V call is TRBV5-1, the J call TRBJ2-3; the DNA was not used to check the table's D call, TRBD2. The CDR3 numbers 12 amino acids, ends counted. Germline loops: CDR1 SGHRS, CDR2 YFSETQ.

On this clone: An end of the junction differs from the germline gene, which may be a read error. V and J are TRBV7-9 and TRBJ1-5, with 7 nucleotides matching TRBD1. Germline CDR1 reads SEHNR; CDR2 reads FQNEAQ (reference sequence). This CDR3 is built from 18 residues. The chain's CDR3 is CSSSLEYDRVTSNQPQHF. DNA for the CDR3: TGTTCCAGCAGCTTAGAATACGACAGGGTGACGAGCAATCAGCCCCAGCATTTT.

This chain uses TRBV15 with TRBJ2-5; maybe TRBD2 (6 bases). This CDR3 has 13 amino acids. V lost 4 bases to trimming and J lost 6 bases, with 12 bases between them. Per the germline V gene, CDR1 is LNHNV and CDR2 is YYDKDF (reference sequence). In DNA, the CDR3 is TGTGCCACCAGCATCTCTAGCGCGAAGACCCAGTACTTC. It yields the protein CATSISSAKTQYF.

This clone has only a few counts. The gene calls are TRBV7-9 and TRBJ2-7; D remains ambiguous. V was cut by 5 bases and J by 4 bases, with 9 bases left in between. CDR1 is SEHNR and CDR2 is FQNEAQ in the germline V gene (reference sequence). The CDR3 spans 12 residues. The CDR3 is CASSGVEYEQYF. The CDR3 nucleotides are TGTGCCAGCAGCGGAGTGGAATACGAGCAGTACTTC.

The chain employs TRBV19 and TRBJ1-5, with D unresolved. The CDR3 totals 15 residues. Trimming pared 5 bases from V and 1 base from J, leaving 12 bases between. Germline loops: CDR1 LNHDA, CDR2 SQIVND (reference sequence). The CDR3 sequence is CASSVSRGSNQPQHF. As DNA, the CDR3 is TGTGCCAGTAGTGTTTCACGGGGAAGCAATCAGCCCCAGCATTTT. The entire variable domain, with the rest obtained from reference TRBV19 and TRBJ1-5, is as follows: DGGITQSPKYLFRKEGQNVTLSCEQNLNHDAMYWYRQDPGQGLRLIYYSQIVNDFQKGDIAEGYSVSREKKESFPLTVTSAQKNPTAFYLCASSVSRGSNQPQHFGDGTRLSIL.

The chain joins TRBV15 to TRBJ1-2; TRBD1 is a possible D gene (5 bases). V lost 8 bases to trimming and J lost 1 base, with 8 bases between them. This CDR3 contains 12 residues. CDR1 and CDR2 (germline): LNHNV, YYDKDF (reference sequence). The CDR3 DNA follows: TGTGCCACCTCCGGGGGTAACTATGGCTACACCTTC. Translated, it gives CATSGGNYGYTF.

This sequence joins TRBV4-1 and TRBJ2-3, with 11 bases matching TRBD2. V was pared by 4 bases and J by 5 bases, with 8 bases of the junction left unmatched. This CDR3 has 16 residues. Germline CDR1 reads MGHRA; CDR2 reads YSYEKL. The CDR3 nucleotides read TGCGCCAGCAGCCGATATCTAGCGGGGGGTCGAGATACGCAGTATTTT. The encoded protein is CASSRYLAGGRDTQYF.